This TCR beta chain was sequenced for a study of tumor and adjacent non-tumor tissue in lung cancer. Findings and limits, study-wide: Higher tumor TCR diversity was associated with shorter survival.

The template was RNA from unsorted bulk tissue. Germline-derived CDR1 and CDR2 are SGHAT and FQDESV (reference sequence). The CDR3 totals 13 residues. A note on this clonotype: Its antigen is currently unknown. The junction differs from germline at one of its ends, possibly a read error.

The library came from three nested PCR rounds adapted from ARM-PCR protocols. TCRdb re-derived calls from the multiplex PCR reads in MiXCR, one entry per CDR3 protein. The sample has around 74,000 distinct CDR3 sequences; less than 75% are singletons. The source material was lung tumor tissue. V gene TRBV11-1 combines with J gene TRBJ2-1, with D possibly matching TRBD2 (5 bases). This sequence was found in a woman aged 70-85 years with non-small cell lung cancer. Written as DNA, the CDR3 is TGTACCAGCAGTTACTTTTCCCGGGGTGAGCATTTCTTC. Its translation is CTSSYFSRGEHFF.